These T cell receptor beta chains were read from a single sample in a study of blood T cell repertoires in COVID-19. The protocol was immunoSEQ multiplex PCR, while the TCRdb copy is restricted to in-frame clones and leaves out a portion. The data contain around 70,000 clones, more than 75% of them seen just once; the ten biggest clones take up roughly 6.5%. The sequenced sample consisted of peripheral blood. The source of these receptors is a man in his fifties with active COVID-19. The CDR3 runs from the conserved cysteine through the conserved F or W. D genes are given only for firm matches. Only some rows state a clone size, as once, few, many or a class for expanded clones.

cdr3_nt cdr3_aa j_call d_call clone_size v_call
TGTGCCACCAGTGACTCTAGAGAAGGGGTCGAGCAGTACTTC CATSDSREGVEQYF TRBJ2-7 NA NA TRBV24-1
TGCGCCAGCAGCCAAGAGTGGGGAGGAGACCAAGAGACCCAGTACTTC CASSQEWGGDQETQYF TRBJ2-5 NA NA TRBV4-3
TGTGCCAGCTCACCCAGGAGATCACAGGGGGCCGATTCACCCCTCCACTTT CASSPRRSQGADSPLHF TRBJ1-6 TRBD1 NA TRBV18
TGTGCCAGCAGTGCAACGGGTCCGGGGTATCAGCCCCAGCATTTT CASSATGPGYQPQHF TRBJ1-5 NA NA TRBV27
TGTGCCAGCAGTTCGGGGAGTAGCGGGAGGGGAGAGCAGTTCTTC CASSSGSSGRGEQFF TRBJ2-1 TRBD2 NA TRBV6-2/TRBV6-3
TGTGCCAGCAGCTTGGAGGGGGGGTACAATGAGCAGTTCTTC CASSLEGGYNEQFF TRBJ2-1 NA once TRBV5-4
TGTGCCAGCTCACCCCCGGGTAGCGGGGGGCTGCGGGAGACCCAGTACTTC CASSPPGSGGLRETQYF TRBJ2-5 TRBD2 NA TRBV18
TGTGCCAGCAGTTACTCGATTAGCGGGAGGGCCGACAATGAGCAGTTCTTC CASSYSISGRADNEQFF TRBJ2-1 TRBD2 once TRBV6-2/TRBV6-3
TGTGCCAGCAGCGGACAGGGGGCTTACGAGCAGTACTTC CASSGQGAYEQYF TRBJ2-7 TRBD1 NA TRBV9
TGTGCCAGCAGCGTCGGTAGCGGGGTGGGTACAGATACGCAGTATTTT CASSVGSGVGTDTQYF TRBJ2-3 TRBD2 NA TRBV9
TGTGCCAGCAGTTCAGGGGGCCTGAACACTGAAGCTTTCTTT CASSSGGLNTEAFF TRBJ1-1 TRBD1 NA TRBV27
TGTGCCAGTAGTGGACTAGCGGGAGCAGATACGCAGTATTTT CASSGLAGADTQYF TRBJ2-3 TRBD2 NA TRBV19
TGTGCCAGCAGCCCCCCGACAGGGCGGGATAATTCACCCCTCCACTTT CASSPPTGRDNSPLHF TRBJ1-6 TRBD1 NA TRBV4-2
TGTGCCAGCAGGGGGACAGGGGAGGGCTACACCTTC CASRGTGEGYTF TRBJ1-2 TRBD1 NA TRBV6-5
TGTGCCAGTCTGCGGGTGAACACTGAAGCTTTCTTT CASLRVNTEAFF TRBJ1-1 NA NA TRBV7-2
TGTGCCAGCAGCTCCACGACAGGGAGCCCCCTCCTCGCTGGTGGCTACACCTTC CASSSTTGSPLLAGGYTF TRBJ1-2 TRBD1 NA TRBV7-9
TGCGCCAGCAGCCCGGAGGGCCGGACCTACAATGAGCAGTTCTTC CASSPEGRTYNEQFF TRBJ2-1 NA once TRBV4-3
TGTGCCAGCAGTGCCCCAGGGGGCGGCTATGGCTACACCTTC CASSAPGGGYGYTF TRBJ1-2 TRBD1 once TRBV25-1
TGTGCCAGCAGTTACTCGATGAGAAGCAATCAGCCCCAGCATTTT CASSYSMRSNQPQHF TRBJ1-5 NA NA TRBV6-2/TRBV6-3
TGTGCCAGCAGCTTAACAGCGGGAGGGGTTAATGAGCAGTTCTTC CASSLTAGGVNEQFF TRBJ2-1 TRBD2 once TRBV7-3
TGCGCCAGCAGCCAAGCAATCGGGGGGGCCAGAGTAAATGAGCAGTTCTTC CASSQAIGGARVNEQFF TRBJ2-1 TRBD2 NA TRBV4-3
TGCGCCAGCAGCATCGGGACTAGCGGGAGGGCTGGAACCGGGGAGCTGTTTTTT CASSIGTSGRAGTGELFF TRBJ2-2 TRBD2 NA TRBV5-1
TGCAGCGTATCTCGGGACAGGGACTACAATGAGCAGTTCTTC CSVSRDRDYNEQFF TRBJ2-1 TRBD1 NA TRBV29-1
TGTGCCAGCAGCGTAGCCGGGAAGGGGGGGGACTATGGCTACACCTTC CASSVAGKGGDYGYTF TRBJ1-2 NA NA TRBV9
TGCGCCAGCAGCTTGGGGGCCGCCGGAAGCGAGCAGTACTTC CASSLGAAGSEQYF TRBJ2-7 NA NA TRBV5-1
TGTGCCACCAGCAGAGGGGACATAGCCAAAAACATTCAGTACTTC CATSRGDIAKNIQYF TRBJ2-4 NA once TRBV15
TGCGCCAGCAGCCTGACTAGCGGGGGTGGTGATACGCAGTATTTT CASSLTSGGGDTQYF TRBJ2-3 TRBD2 NA TRBV4-1
TGTGCCAGCAGCCCAAGACAGGGTAATAGCAATCAGCCCCAGCATTTT CASSPRQGNSNQPQHF TRBJ1-5 TRBD1 once TRBV7-8
TGTGCCAGCAGAAAGGAGCGGGAGGGCTACGAGCAGTACTTC CASRKEREGYEQYF TRBJ2-7 TRBD2 NA TRBV2
TGTGCCAGCAGCACGACAGGGGCCTACTCCTACGAGCAGTACTTC CASSTTGAYSYEQYF TRBJ2-7 TRBD1 NA TRBV5-5
TGTGCCAGCAGTTTATCCCCCCGGGGGGGCTGGGGCTACACCTTC CASSLSPRGGWGYTF TRBJ1-2 NA NA TRBV27
TGTGCTAGCAGCTCGGGGGTAGCGGTTTACAATGAGCAGTTCTTC CASSSGVAVYNEQFF TRBJ2-1 NA NA TRBV7-7
TGTGCCAGCAGCGTACTTCCTAGCGGGATAAATGAGCAGTTCTTC CASSVLPSGINEQFF TRBJ2-1 TRBD2 NA TRBV9
TGTGCCAGCAGTCTCCACTCACCGGGACAGGGGGTTGAGCAGTACTTC CASSLHSPGQGVEQYF TRBJ2-7 TRBD1 NA TRBV28
TGCGCCAGCAGCCAAGTTAGGACGGGAACGAACACTGAAGCTTTCTTT CASSQVRTGTNTEAFF TRBJ1-1 NA NA TRBV4-1
TGTGCCAGCAGCCTTCAACCCGGAGGTCCGGAGACCCAGTACTTC CASSLQPGGPETQYF TRBJ2-5 NA NA TRBV2
TGTGCCACCAGCGTACAGTCTAACTCTGGAAACACCATATATTTT CATSVQSNSGNTIYF TRBJ1-3 NA NA TRBV15
TGTGCCAGCAGCCAAGTCGGGGGAGGTGAAAAGACCCAGTACTTC CASSQVGGGEKTQYF TRBJ2-5 NA NA TRBV3-1/TRBV3-2
TGTGCCAGCACCGATGGGAGCTACGAGCAGTACTTC CASTDGSYEQYF TRBJ2-7 NA NA TRBV27
TGTGCCAGCAGTTTCGAGAGCACCGGGGAGCTGTTTTTT CASSFESTGELFF TRBJ2-2 NA NA TRBV28